This T cell receptor (beta chain) derives from a study of a mutant IDH1 vaccine in newly diagnosed glioma (dated by TCRdb to the early 2020s). For context, the study as a whole: Of the 25 to 40 patients who were treated, about 62% were male and 37.5% were female, and the mean age was roughly 40 years. Prior to enrollment, standard therapy consisting of radiotherapy alone, temozolomide alone, or radiochemotherapy with temozolomide had been administered to patients, with the combination being received by most patients. Peripheral blood samples were drawn at six visits, namely V03 (baseline), V05, V07, V10, V12 and V13. For exploratory analyses, longitudinal TCRB deep sequencing was carried out in around 24 treated patients wherever samples were available.

Concerning this clone itself: The clone's antigen remains unknown. Per-base qualities were not stored, and no clone one base away is much larger.

According to the germline V gene, CDR1 reads LGHNA and CDR2 reads YNFKEQ. CDR3 length: 11 amino acids, cysteine to phenylalanine. Only CDR3 DNA is held: 33 bases, read in frame from base 1. At the junction V is shortened by 2 bases and J by 5 bases, with 4 bases in between. Sample time point, as interpreted from the label and publication: baseline, week 1 (first vaccination visit). The treatment or condition label of this sample denotes: pre-vaccination baseline after standard-of-care therapy. The donors had newly diagnosed IDH1-mutant astrocytomas of WHO grade 3 or 4 that showed loss of nuclear ATRX. The samples were drawn from NOA16, a multicentre, single-arm, open-label phase I trial in Germany that tested a mutant IDH1 peptide vaccine in humans for the first time. Blood drawn at visit V03 was used as the baseline sample for immunogenicity testing. Genomic DNA for TCRB sequencing was isolated from EDTA blood with the DNeasy Blood and Tissue Kit.

Beyond this particular receptor, the publication reports: Immune responses induced by the vaccine were seen in approximately 93% of patients across multiple MHC alleles. The authors noted that analyses of patient blood samples could not be reproduced because of sample limitations. Pseudoprogression appeared unrelated to alterations in the top peripheral T cell clonotypes detected by TCRB sequencing. Availability determined which PBMC samples were chosen for TCRB deep sequencing.

The protocol used for the library was the immunoSEQ multiplex PCR assay. Rearranged TCR beta chain sequences were amplified using the hsTCRB Kit according to the manufacturer's protocol. An Illumina MiSeq was used to sequence the TCRB libraries. The paper's data handling went like this. The proprietary platform of the kit vendor was used for demultiplexing, trimming and gene mapping. The source is immuneACCESS, and TCRdb retained only in-frame sequences with V and J called. Part of the clones is not carried over; for the studies checked, unresolved V genes explain less than half of this, and the remainder is unexplained. The DNA was the basis for D and trimming; V, J and clone size are from that table. The sample data list 50,000 or so clones, and roughly 85% of these were observed just once. Of the sample, approximately 2.5% falls within the top ten clones.

The sample consisted of PBMCs, taken from a glioma patient treated with radiotherapy, temozolomide or both. The sequence was collected from a man aged 40-49 years with glioma. The V gene is TRBV4-2 and the J gene is TRBJ2-7, with no confident D gene call. The DNA is as follows: TGTGCCAGCAGCCAAACGAACGAGCAGTACTTC. Translated, this gives CASSQTNEQYF.